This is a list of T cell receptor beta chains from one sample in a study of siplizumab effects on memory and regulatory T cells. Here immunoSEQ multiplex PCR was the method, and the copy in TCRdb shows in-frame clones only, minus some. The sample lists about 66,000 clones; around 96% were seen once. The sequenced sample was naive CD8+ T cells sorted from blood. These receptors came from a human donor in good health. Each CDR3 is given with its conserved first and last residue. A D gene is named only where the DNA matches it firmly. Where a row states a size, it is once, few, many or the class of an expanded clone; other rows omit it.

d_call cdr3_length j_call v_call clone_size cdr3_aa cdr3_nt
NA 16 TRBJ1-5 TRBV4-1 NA CASSQGSAGAEQPQHF TGCGCCAGCAGCCAAGGGTCGGCAGGGGCGGAGCAGCCCCAGCATTTT
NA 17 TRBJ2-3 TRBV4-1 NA CASSQDPGIQFTDTQYF TGCGCCAGCAGCCAAGATCCGGGGATCCAATTCACAGATACGCAGTATTTT
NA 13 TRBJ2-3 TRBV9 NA CASSAWGTDTQYF TGTGCCAGCAGCGCATGGGGCACAGATACGCAGTATTTT
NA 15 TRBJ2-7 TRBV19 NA CASSSAIGQGYEQYF TGTGCCAGTAGTTCCGCTATAGGGCAGGGCTACGAGCAGTACTTC
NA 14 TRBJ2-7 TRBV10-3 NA CAISDSVSPYEQYF TGTGCCATCAGTGACAGCGTTTCCCCTTACGAGCAGTACTTC
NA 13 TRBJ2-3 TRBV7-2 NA CASSLSGPDTQYF TGTGCCAGCAGCTTAAGCGGGCCAGATACGCAGTATTTT
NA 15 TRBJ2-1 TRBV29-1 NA CSVVKGASSYNEQFF TGCAGCGTTGTGAAAGGGGCAAGCTCCTACAATGAGCAGTTCTTC
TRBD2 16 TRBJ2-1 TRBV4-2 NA CASSQDPGGPPNEQFF TGTGCCAGCAGCCAAGATCCGGGGGGGCCCCCCAATGAGCAGTTCTTC
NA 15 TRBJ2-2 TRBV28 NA CASSLDREDTGELFF TGTGCCAGCAGTTTAGACAGGGAGGACACCGGGGAGCTGTTTTTT
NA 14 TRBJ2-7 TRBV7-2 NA CASSLEAAYYEQYF TGTGCCAGCAGCTTAGAGGCAGCCTACTACGAGCAGTACTTC
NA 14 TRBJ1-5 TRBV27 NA CASRSHTSNQPQHF TGTGCCAGCAGGTCCCATACTAGCAATCAGCCCCAGCATTTT
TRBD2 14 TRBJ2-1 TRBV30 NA CAWDPGTSGVEQFF TGTGCCTGGGATCCCGGGACTAGCGGGGTCGAGCAGTTCTTC
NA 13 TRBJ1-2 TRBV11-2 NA CASSLENIYGYTF TGTGCCAGCAGCTTAGAGAATATCTATGGCTACACCTTC
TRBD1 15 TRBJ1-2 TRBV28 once CASSQDRGLYYGYTF TGTGCCAGCAGTCAGGACAGGGGGCTTTACTATGGCTACACCTTC
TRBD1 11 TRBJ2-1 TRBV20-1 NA CSARQGDEQFF TGCAGTGCTAGACAGGGGGATGAGCAGTTCTTC
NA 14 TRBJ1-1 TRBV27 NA CASSSSLDLTEAFF TGTGCCAGCAGTTCTTCCCTGGACTTAACTGAAGCTTTCTTT
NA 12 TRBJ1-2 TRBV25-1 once CASSGDAGGYTF TGTGCCAGCAGTGGGGACGCCGGTGGCTACACCTTC
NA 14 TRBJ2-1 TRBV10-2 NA CATSSLGSYNEQFF TGCGCCACCTCTAGTTTAGGGTCCTACAATGAGCAGTTCTTC
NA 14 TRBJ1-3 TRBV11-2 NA CASTFPSSGNTIYF TGTGCCAGCACCTTCCCGAGCTCTGGAAACACCATATATTTT
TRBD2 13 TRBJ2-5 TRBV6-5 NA CASTEGGEETQYF TGTGCCAGCACCGAGGGAGGGGAAGAGACCCAGTACTTC
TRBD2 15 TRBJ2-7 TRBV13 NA CASSPAAGGTYEQYF TGTGCCAGCAGCCCCGCAGCGGGGGGTACCTACGAGCAGTACTTC
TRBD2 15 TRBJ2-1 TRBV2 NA CASRGTSGAYNEQFF TGTGCCAGCAGAGGGACTAGCGGGGCCTACAATGAGCAGTTCTTC
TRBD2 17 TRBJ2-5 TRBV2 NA CASSSQNLGLAYETQYF TGTGCCAGCAGCTCACAGAACCTTGGACTAGCGTACGAGACCCAGTACTTC
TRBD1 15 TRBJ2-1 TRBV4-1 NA CASSVDRGSYNEQFF TGCGCCAGCAGCGTTGACAGGGGATCCTACAATGAGCAGTTCTTC
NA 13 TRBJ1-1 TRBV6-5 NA CASSPVGNTEAFF TGTGCCAGCAGCCCCGTTGGGAACACTGAAGCTTTCTTT